This T cell receptor (beta chain) came from a study of identical twins. This CDR3 comprises 14 residues. Trimming pared 5 bases from V and 0 bases from J, leaving 8 bases between. The germline V gene has CDR1 SGHDT and CDR2 YYEEEE. TCRdb called the 5' RACE reads again in MiXCR, with one record for every CDR3 protein. The data hold around 480,000 distinct CDR3 sequences, with roughly an eighth observed a single time. This clonotype was seen more than once but under ten times. Its antigen is currently unknown. Study-level results: Weaker excess twin sharing was observed in beta out-of-frame sequences.

The sample was also linked to a second study, of yellow fever vaccine responses in identical twins.

V gene TRBV5-6 combines with J gene TRBJ1-4; D unresolved. Source material: CD4+ T cells sorted from blood. The clonotype originates from a woman between 18 and 30 years old in good health. CDR3: CASRKGATNEKLFF. The CDR3 nucleotides read TGTGCCAGCAGAAAGGGTGCAACTAATGAAAAACTGTTTTTT.